This T cell receptor beta chain was identified during a study of T cells expressing NK-cell markers. Study-wide context: One of the eight sequenced donors was seronegative, whereas the other seven were HCMV-seropositive.

Study results and caveats: Researchers report these clonotypes also headed the CD3+CD56-NKG2C+ fraction in a handful of donors.

5'RACE template switching with UMIs produced the TCR beta cDNA. TCRdb reprocessed the 5' RACE reads and reports one entry per CDR3 protein, with no DNA. The sample is made up of 150,000 to 170,000 distinct CDR3 sequences, and the top ten hold about 39% of it. As for this clonotype: Its antigen is unknown.

Per germline, CDR1 MNHEY and CDR2 SMNVEV (reference sequence). The CDR3 runs to 12 residues. This TCR derives from a woman between 45 and 65 years old in good health. The chain has TRBV27 and TRBJ2-1; TCRdb selects TRBD1, and the lack of DNA leaves this call unchecked. Sequencing was performed on blood T cells: a sorted CD56 or NKG2C T cell subset, CD4+ or CD8+ T cells, or bulk PBMC T cells (not recorded which). The chain's CDR3 is CASSSSGGGQFF.